A selection of T cell receptor beta chains follows, all from one sample in a study of Tregs in tolerant kidney transplant recipients. Generated by immunoSEQ multiplex PCR, the TCRdb table keeps only in-frame clones and is missing some. Of 85,000 to 100,000 clones listed, 90% to 95% were seen once; the top ten hold around 0.45%. The material sequenced was CD4+ T cells from blood, taken before the transplant. These receptors all come from a human donor who received a combined kidney and bone marrow transplant. The CDR3 runs from the conserved cysteine through the conserved F or W. A D gene is named only where the DNA matches it firmly. Clone size is shown for a subset of rows, as once, few, many or a class of expanded clone.

DNA: TGTGCCAGCAGCTTCGAGGGCGTTCTCTCAGATACGCAGTATTTT
CDR3: CASSFEGVLSDTQYF
J: TRBJ2-3
V: TRBV27
size: NA
D: NA

DNA: TGTGCCATCAGTGAGTCGGAGTATAAGTATGGCTACACCTTC
CDR3: CAISESEYKYGYTF
J: TRBJ1-2
V: TRBV10-3
size: NA
D: NA

DNA: TGTGCCAGCAGTCCCAACTATGGACTGGACAATGAGCAGTTCTTC
CDR3: CASSPNYGLDNEQFF
J: TRBJ2-1
V: TRBV27
size: NA
D: NA

DNA: TGTGCCAGCAGTTACTCAAAGGGGCGGGGTGCTGAAAAACTGTTTTTT
CDR3: CASSYSKGRGAEKLFF
J: TRBJ1-4
V: TRBV6-5
size: once
D: NA

DNA: TGTGCCAGCTCACCACTAGGACTAAAGTCTGGGGAGCTGTTTTTT
CDR3: CASSPLGLKSGELFF
J: TRBJ2-2
V: TRBV18
size: NA
D: NA

DNA: TGTGCCAGTACTTCGTCGGGAGGGAACAATCAGCCCCAGCATTTT
CDR3: CASTSSGGNNQPQHF
J: TRBJ1-5
V: TRBV19
size: NA
D: NA

DNA: TGTGCCAGCAGGGTCAAACGACAGGAACCCACAGATACGCAGTATTTT
CDR3: CASRVKRQEPTDTQYF
J: TRBJ2-3
V: TRBV2
size: NA
D: NA

DNA: TGTGCCAGCAGCGTGCTAGCGGCTAATGAGCAGTTCTTC
CDR3: CASSVLAANEQFF
J: TRBJ2-1
V: TRBV9
size: NA
D: TRBD2

DNA: TGTGCCAGCAGTCGTCCCGGGACTAGCGGTTTCACAGATACGCAGTATTTT
CDR3: CASSRPGTSGFTDTQYF
J: TRBJ2-3
V: TRBV7-8
size: NA
D: TRBD2

DNA: TGTGCCAGCAGCGTAGCAGCAGGGAATACCGGGGAGCTGTTTTTT
CDR3: CASSVAAGNTGELFF
J: TRBJ2-2
V: TRBV9
size: NA
D: NA

DNA: TGTGCCAGCAGCTTGGGGCGGGAGTTCAACGAGCAGTACTTC
CDR3: CASSLGREFNEQYF
J: TRBJ2-7
V: TRBV5-4
size: NA
D: TRBD2

DNA: TGTGCCTGCGTACTGACGGGATATAATTCACCCCTCCACTTT
CDR3: CACVLTGYNSPLHF
J: TRBJ1-6
V: TRBV28
size: NA
D: NA

DNA: TGTGCCATCAGTGAGTCTTTCGGGAACGAGCAGTACTTC
CDR3: CAISESFGNEQYF
J: TRBJ2-7
V: TRBV10-3
size: NA
D: NA

DNA: TGTGCCAGCAGGCCTCTACAGGGCAACTATGGCTACACCTTC
CDR3: CASRPLQGNYGYTF
J: TRBJ1-2
V: TRBV2
size: NA
D: NA

DNA: TGTGCCATCCAGGGTGTCTTCCCTCGCACAGATACGCAGTATTTT
CDR3: CAIQGVFPRTDTQYF
J: TRBJ2-3
V: TRBV10-3
size: NA
D: NA

DNA: TGTGCCAGCAGCTTAGGTTCGGACAGGATCTATGGCTACACCTTC
CDR3: CASSLGSDRIYGYTF
J: TRBJ1-2
V: TRBV7-9
size: few
D: TRBD1

DNA: TGTGCCAGCAGTAGATCCGGAGCCAAGAATTCCCCCCTCCACTTT
CDR3: CASSRSGAKNSPLHF
J: TRBJ1-6
V: TRBV28
size: once
D: NA

DNA: TGCAGCGTTGAAGATCCCCGGGACATCGGACGAAACACCATATATTTT
CDR3: CSVEDPRDIGRNTIYF
J: TRBJ1-3
V: TRBV29-1
size: NA
D: NA

DNA: TGTGCCATCATGGGACAGGGAGAGGGTGGCTACACCTTC
CDR3: CAIMGQGEGGYTF
J: TRBJ1-2
V: TRBV10-3
size: few
D: TRBD1